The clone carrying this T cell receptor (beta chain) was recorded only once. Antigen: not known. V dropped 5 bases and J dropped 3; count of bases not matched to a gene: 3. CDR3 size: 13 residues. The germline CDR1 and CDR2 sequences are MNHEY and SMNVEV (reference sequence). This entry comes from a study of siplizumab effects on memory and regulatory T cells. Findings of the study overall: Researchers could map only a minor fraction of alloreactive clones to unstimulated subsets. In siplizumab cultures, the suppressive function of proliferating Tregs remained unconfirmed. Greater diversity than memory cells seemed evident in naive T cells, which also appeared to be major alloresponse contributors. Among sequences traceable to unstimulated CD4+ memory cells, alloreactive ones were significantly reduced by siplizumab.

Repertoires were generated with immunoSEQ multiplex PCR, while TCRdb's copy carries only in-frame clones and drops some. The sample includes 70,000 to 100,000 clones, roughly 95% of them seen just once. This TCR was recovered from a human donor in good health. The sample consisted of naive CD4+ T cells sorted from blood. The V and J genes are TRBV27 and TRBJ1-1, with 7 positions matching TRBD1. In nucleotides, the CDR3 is TGTGCCAGCAGTATACAGGGGCACACTGAAGCTTTCTTT. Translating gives CASSIQGHTEAFF.